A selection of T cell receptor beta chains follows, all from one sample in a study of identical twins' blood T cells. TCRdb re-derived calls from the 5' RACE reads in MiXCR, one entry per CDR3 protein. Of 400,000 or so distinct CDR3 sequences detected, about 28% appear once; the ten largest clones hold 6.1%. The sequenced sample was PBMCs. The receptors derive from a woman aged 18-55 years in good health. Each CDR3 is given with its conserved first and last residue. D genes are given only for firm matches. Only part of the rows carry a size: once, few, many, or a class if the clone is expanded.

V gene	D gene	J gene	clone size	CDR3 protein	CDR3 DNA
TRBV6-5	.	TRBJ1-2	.	CASTKFPVCGYTF	TGTGCCAGCACCAAGTTTCCAGTATGTGGCTACACCTTC
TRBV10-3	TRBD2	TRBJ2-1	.	CATSGLAEESSYNEQFF	TGTGCCACTTCGGGACTAGCGGAAGAAAGCTCCTACAATGAGCAGTTCTTC
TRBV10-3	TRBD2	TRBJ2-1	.	CAINTGTSGYNEQLF	TGTGCCATTAACACCGGGACTAGCGGATACAATGAGCAGCTCTTC
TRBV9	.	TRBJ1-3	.	CASSVTLVLSGNTIYF	TGTGCCAGCAGCGTCACCCTAGTACTCTCTGGAAACACCATATATTTT
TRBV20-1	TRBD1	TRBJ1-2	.	CSARVVLRTGERSYGYTF	TGCAGTGCTAGAGTTGTGTTAAGGACAGGGGAGAGAAGCTATGGCTACACCTTC
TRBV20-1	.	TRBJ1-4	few	CSARVAGLGEKLFF	TGCAGTGCTAGAGTTGCGGGTTTGGGGGAAAAACTGTTTTTT
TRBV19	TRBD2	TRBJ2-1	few	CASRTGTTNPSNEQFF	TGTGCCAGTAGGACCGGGACTACCAACCCCTCCAATGAGCAGTTCTTC
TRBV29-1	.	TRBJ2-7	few	CSVRGGRSYEQYF	TGCAGCGTTAGAGGGGGACGCAGCTACGAGCAGTACTTC
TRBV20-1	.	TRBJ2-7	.	CSARGAKSSYEQYF	TGCAGTGCTCGGGGCGCAAAGAGCTCCTACGAGCAGTACTTC
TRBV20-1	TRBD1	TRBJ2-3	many	CSARRTGVIDTQYF	TGCAGTGCTAGACGGACAGGGGTCATAGATACGCAGTATTTT
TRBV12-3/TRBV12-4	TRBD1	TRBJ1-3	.	CASRPETGESGNTIYF	TGTGCCAGCAGGCCGGAGACAGGGGAATCTGGAAACACCATATATTTT
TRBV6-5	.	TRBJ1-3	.	CASSRQAFSGNTIYF	TGTGCCAGCAGTAGACAGGCCTTCTCTGGAAACACCATATATTTT
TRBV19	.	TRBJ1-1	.	CASIPGGEARGTEAFF	TGTGCCAGTATACCGGGCGGGGAGGCGCGGGGCACTGAAGCTTTCTTT
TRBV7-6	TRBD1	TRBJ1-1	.	CASSPRGLVNTEAFF	TGTGCCAGCAGCCCGAGGGGGCTTGTGAACACTGAAGCTTTCTTT
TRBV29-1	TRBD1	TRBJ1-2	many	CSVADETGPINYGYTF	TGCAGCGTCGCCGATGAGACAGGGCCCATTAACTATGGCTACACCTTC
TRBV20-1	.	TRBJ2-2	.	CSAGGGTGELFF	TGCAGTGCCGGAGGGGGCACCGGGGAGCTGTTTTTT
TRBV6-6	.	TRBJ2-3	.	CASRVWADTTDTQYF	TGTGCCAGCAGGGTGTGGGCAGACACCACAGATACGCAGTATTTT
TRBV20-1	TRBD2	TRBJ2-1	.	CSARDPAGGPNEQFF	TGCAGTGCTAGAGACCCAGCGGGAGGGCCAAATGAGCAGTTCTTC
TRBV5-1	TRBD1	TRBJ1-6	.	CASTPHPWDSSNSPLHF	TGCGCCAGCACCCCCCACCCCTGGGACAGCAGCAATTCACCCCTCCACTTT
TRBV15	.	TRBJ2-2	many	CATSSQIGELFF	TGTGCCACCAGCAGCCAAATCGGGGAGCTGTTTTTT
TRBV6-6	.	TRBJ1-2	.	CASSYTTIGDGYTF	TGTGCCAGCAGTTATACAACAATAGGGGATGGCTACACCTTC
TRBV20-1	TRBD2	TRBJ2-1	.	CSADYYGGRSNEQFF	TGCAGTGCCGACTATTACGGCGGGAGATCAAATGAGCAGTTCTTC
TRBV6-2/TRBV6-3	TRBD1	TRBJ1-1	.	CASSTGQVTEVFF	TGTGCCAGCAGCACCGGACAGGTCACTGAAGTTTTCTTT
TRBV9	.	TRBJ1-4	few	CASSAWGGGEKLFF	TGTGCCAGCAGCGCCTGGGGGGGCGGTGAAAAACTGTTTTTT
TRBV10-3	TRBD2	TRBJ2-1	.	CAISLTSGTYNEQFF	TGTGCCATCAGTTTGACTAGCGGAACATACAATGAGCAGTTCTTC